This TCR beta chain derives from a study of early T cells in non-severe SARS-CoV-2 infection. Overall study findings and caveats: VDJdb matches were skewed toward anti-spike CD8 T cell responses.

J lost 5 bases, V lost 6 bases, and 5 bases had no gene match. The CDR3 runs to 13 residues. Germline V gene lookup returns CDR1 LNHDA and CDR2 SQIVND (reference sequence). TCRdb passed the 5' RACE reads through MiXCR, listing each CDR3 protein once. The table has over 75,000 distinct CDR3 sequences, roughly 13% seen once. This clonotype was detected many times. Its antigen remains unknown. The sequenced sample consisted of whole blood. This sequence joins TRBV19 and TRBJ2-5, with 8 bases identical to TRBD2. This sequence originates from an adult who was a healthcare worker with PCR-confirmed SARS-CoV-2 infection or an uninfected control (not recorded which). CDR3 sequence: CASSSASGETQYF. In DNA, the CDR3 is TGTGCCAGTAGCTCGGCTAGCGGGGAGACCCAGTACTTC.